The 5 T cell receptor beta chains presented below share a single source sample, sequenced in a study of monozygotic twins with inflammatory bowel disease. TCRdb reprocessed the 5' RACE reads and keeps a single row for each CDR3 protein, giving no DNA. This table holds some 450,000 distinct CDR3 sequences. Sequencing was carried out using blood. Every receptor here comes from a human donor with ulcerative colitis or Crohn's disease, or a healthy co-twin of an affected twin (not recorded which).

The chain couples TRBV18 to TRBJ2-5; the D call of TRBD1 rests on TCRdb alone, since no DNA is present to check it. Germline loops: CDR1 KGHSH, CDR2 LQKENI. The CDR3 extends over 14 amino acids. The CDR3 protein is CASSGQGAHETQYF.

The chain links TRBV7-2 to TRBJ2-7. Germline CDR1 SGHTA, CDR2 FQGNSA. The CDR3 is 15 amino acids. The CDR3 protein is CASSFERLRAYEQYF. The full variable domain, its missing parts supplied by reference TRBV7-2 and TRBJ2-7, is GAGVSQSPSNKVTEKGKDVELRCDPISGHTALYWYRQSLGQGLEFLIYFQGNSAPDKSGLPSDRFSAERTGGSVSTLTIQRTQQEDSAVYLCASSFERLRAYEQYFGPGTRLTVT.

The genes are TRBV5-1 and TRBJ2-1. CDR3 length equals 14 residues. Looked up from germline, CDR1 is SGHRS and CDR2 is YFSETQ. This CDR3 is CASDLRSSYNEQFF.

This chain joins TRBV4-2 and TRBJ2-1; the TRBD2 assignment by TCRdb is unverifiable without DNA. This CDR3 region has 17 residues. Germline V gene sequence: CDR1 LGHNA, CDR2 YNFKEQ. Here the CDR3 reads CASSRVSGLAGLGEQFF.

The chain combines TRBV11-2 with TRBJ2-2; TCRdb calls TRBD2, which cannot be checked without DNA. Germline CDR1 SGHAT, CDR2 FQNNGV. The CDR3 is 14 amino acids. The CDR3 region is CASSSLLATGELFF.